This record covers a single TCR beta chain. The target antigen is unknown. Treatment given: oral pan-JAK inhibitor, 5-10 mg twice daily. Germline CDR1 reads MNHNY; CDR2 reads SVGAGI (reference sequence). The CDR3 has 12 residues. Between the trimmed V and J ends, which lost 2 bases and 13 bases, there was a span of 9 bases. The entry originates in a study of CD8+ T cells in alopecia areata. General study findings and limits: Among the 100 top clones, expanded CD8+ clones, like scalp clonality, were significantly decreased by tofacitinib. Scalp and blood samples kept many expanded lesional clones throughout tofacitinib.

Extraction of RNA preceded its reverse transcription into cDNA, which served as the sequencing template. The table came from immunoSEQ multiplex PCR; TCRdb's copy has only in-frame clones and leaves some out. This sample has under 95,000 clones; about two thirds occur once, and the top ten carry about 18%. This chain connects TRBV6-6 to TRBJ1-6, with D unresolved. The sequenced sample was CD8+ T cells sorted from blood, obtained at week 44, from a patient treated with tofacitinib. This receptor was obtained from a human donor with alopecia areata. The CDR3 loop reads CASSYGDGPLHF. The DNA of the CDR3 is TGTGCCAGCAGTTACGGGGATGGGCCCCTCCACTTT.